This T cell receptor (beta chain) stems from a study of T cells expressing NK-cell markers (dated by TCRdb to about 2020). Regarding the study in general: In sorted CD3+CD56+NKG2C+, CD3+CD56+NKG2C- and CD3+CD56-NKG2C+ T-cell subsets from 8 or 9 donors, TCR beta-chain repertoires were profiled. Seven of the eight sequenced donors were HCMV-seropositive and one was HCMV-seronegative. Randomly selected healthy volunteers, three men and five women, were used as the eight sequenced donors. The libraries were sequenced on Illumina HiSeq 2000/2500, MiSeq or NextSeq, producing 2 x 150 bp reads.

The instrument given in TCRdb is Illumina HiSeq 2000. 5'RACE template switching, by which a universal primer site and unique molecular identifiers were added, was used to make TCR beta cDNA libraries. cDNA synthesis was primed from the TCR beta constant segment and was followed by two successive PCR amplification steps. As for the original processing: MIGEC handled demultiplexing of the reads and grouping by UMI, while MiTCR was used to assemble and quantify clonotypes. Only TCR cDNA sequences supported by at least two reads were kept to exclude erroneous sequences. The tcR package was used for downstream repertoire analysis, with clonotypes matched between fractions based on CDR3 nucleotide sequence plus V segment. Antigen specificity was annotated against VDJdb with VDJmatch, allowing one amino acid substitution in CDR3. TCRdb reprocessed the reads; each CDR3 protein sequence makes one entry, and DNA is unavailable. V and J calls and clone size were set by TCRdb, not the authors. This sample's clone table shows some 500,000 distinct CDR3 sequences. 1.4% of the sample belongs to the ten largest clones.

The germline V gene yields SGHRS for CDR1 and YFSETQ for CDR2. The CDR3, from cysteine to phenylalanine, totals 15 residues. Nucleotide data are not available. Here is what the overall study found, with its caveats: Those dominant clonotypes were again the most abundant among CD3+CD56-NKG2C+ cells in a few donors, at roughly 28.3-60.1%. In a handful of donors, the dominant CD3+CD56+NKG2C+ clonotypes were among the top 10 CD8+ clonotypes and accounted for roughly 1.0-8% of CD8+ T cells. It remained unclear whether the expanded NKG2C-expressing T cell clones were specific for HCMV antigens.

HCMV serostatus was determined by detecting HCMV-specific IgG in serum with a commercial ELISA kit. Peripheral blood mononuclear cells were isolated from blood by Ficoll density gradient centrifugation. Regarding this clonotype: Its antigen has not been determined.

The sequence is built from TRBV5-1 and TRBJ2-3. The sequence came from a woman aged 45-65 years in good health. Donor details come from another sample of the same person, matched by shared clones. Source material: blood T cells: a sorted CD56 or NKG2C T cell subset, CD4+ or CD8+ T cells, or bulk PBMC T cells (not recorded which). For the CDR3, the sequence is CATNTGRKYTDTQYF. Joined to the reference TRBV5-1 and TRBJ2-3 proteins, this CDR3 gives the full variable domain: KAGVTQTPRYLIKTRGQQVTLSCSPISGHRSVSWYQQTPGQGLQFLFEYFSETQRNKGNFPGRFSGRQFSNSRSEMNVSTLELGDSALYLCATNTGRKYTDTQYFGPGTRLTVL.